This TCR beta chain was captured in a study of T-cell memory formation after mild COVID-19. V shed 0 bases, J shed 2 bases, and the junction held 8 bases outside the gene matches. The CDR3 consists of 17 residues. This clonotype was recorded a few times. TCRdb re-called the 5' RACE reads with MiXCR, one entry per CDR3 protein. The profile shows about 400,000 distinct CDR3 sequences, about a quarter of them singletons. Specimen: PBMCs or a T cell subset sorted from them (not recorded which). The chain couples TRBV12-3 or TRBV12-4 to TRBJ2-3; 7 nucleotides line up with TRBD2. The TCR comes from an adult woman who had mild COVID-19 (a few samples of this study predate the infection). Cell type and time point are not known. CDR3 bases: TGTGCCAGCAGTTTAGCGAGGCTAGCGGATAACACAGATACGCAGTATTTT. Its protein product is CASSLARLADNTDTQYF.